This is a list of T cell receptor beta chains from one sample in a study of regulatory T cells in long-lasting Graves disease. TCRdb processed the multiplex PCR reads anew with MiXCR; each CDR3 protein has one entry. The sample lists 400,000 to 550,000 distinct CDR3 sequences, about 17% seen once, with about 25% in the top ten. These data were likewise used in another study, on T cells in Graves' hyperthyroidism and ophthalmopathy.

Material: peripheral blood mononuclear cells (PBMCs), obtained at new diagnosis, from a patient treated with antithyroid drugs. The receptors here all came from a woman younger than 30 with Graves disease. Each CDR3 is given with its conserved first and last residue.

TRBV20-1 CSARRRSNQPHHF
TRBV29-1 CSVGTSGNYNEQFF
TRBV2 CADGAGGSSYNEQFF
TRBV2 CASSELGPTSSYSNQPQHF
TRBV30 CAWSDTGARYNEQFF
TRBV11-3 CASRDRRSEQYF
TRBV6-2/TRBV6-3 CASRSGILPYNEQFF
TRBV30 CAWGQGYTGELFF
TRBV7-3 CASSPTGLTYEQYF
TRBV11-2 CASSLVGPDTQYF
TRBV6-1 CASTTTGNTIYF
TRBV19 CASSIFGATNQPQHF
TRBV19 CASSIEATSTDTQYF
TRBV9 CASALGTADEQLF
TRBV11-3 CASSLEVAGGGNEQFF
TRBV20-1 CSASGILAADNEQFF
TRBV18 CASSPLTSGITDTQYF
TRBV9 CASSAGTLGTGELFF
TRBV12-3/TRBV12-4 CASSLVGGTLNSYNEQFF
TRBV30 CAWSVRGQDQQFF
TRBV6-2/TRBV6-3 CASSPGSGGREQYF
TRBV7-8 CASSLASGLGHNEQFF
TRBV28 CASSARLAGEPQETQYF
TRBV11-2 CASSLEPGLNTEAFF
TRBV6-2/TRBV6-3 CASSSGLAGGNKEAQYF
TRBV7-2 CASKTTNYNEQFF
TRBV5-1 CASTDTRKSTDTQYF